This T cell receptor (beta chain) was sequenced for a study of CXCR3-negative and CXCR3-positive naive CD8 T cells. The CDR3 covers 17 residues. Germline-derived CDR1 and CDR2 are MNHEY and SVGEGT. UMI labels and 5' RACE were used to prepare the TRB cDNA libraries. TCRdb re-analyzed the 5' RACE reads; it lists each CDR3 protein once, without DNA. This repertoire includes approximately 24,000 distinct CDR3 sequences. Material for sequencing was naive CXCR3- CD8+ T cells from blood. Stated subset: CD45RO-CCR7+CD27+CD95- naive CD8+ T cells lacking CXCR3 (TNR3-). The origin of this receptor is a human donor in good health. Some clones in this sample may be carry-over from other donors' samples. V is TRBV6-2 or TRBV6-3 and J is TRBJ2-2; TCRdb's D call, TRBD2, is unchecked because there is no DNA. This CDR3 is CASSSGEGSSNTGELFF.